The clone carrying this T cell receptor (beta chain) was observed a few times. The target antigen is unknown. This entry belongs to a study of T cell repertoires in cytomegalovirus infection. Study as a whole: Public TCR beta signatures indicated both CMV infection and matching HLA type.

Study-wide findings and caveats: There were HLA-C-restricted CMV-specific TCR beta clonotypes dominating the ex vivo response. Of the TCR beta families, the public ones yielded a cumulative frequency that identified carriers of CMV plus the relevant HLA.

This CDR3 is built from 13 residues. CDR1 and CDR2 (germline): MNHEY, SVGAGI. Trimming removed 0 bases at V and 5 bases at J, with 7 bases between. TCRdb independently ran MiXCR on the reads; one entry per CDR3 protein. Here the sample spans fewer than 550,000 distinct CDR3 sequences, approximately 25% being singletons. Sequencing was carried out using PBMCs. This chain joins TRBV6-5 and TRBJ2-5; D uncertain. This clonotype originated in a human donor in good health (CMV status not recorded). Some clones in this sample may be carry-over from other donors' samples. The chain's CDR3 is CASSYSRRETQYF. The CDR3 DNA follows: TGTGCCAGCAGTTACTCACGCCGGGAGACCCAGTACTTC.